This T cell receptor (beta chain) was recorded in a study of early T cells in non-severe SARS-CoV-2 infection. Study overall: Chains were unpaired, as sequencing was done on bulk RNA from unsorted whole blood. Findings of the study overall: Anti-spike CD8 responses were favored by VDJdb matching, which missed private and CD4 specificities.

Individually, cDNA molecules had unique molecular identifiers attached to them. TCRdb re-called the 5' RACE reads through MiXCR, storing one row per CDR3 protein. The table has about 27,000 distinct CDR3 sequences, roughly 4.1% seen once. In this sample, this clonotype turned up many times. The antigen is unknown. The sequencing input was whole blood. This TCR was sampled from an adult who was a healthcare worker with PCR-confirmed SARS-CoV-2 infection or an uninfected control (not recorded which).

The CDR3: CSVEGNPSREQFF. Here the CDR3 DNA reads TGCAGCGTTGAAGGGAATCCCAGCAGGGAGCAGTTCTTC. This rearrangement joins TRBV29-1 to TRBJ2-1; D remains unclear. Germline values: CDR1 SQVTM, CDR2 ANQGSEA. V gave up 1 base and J gave up 10 bases, with 14 bases separating them. CDR3 length: 13 residues.